This T cell receptor (beta chain) was identified during a study of neurological immune-mediated disorders. Germline loops: CDR1 SGHDT, CDR2 YYEEEE. V was pared by 2 bases and J by 7 bases, with 19 bases between. This CDR3 comprises 16 residues. The cDNA was synthesized by 5'RACE incorporating 10-nucleotide random UMIs. TCRdb reprocessed the 5' RACE reads via MiXCR and lists one record per CDR3 protein. The sample lists about 80,000 distinct CDR3 sequences, 5.5% to 6.5% occurring once. This clonotype was seen at least ten times. Its antigen is not identified. Findings of the study overall: Falling below healthy controls, multiple sclerosis showed the least TCR clonal expansion, while HTLV-1-associated myelopathy showed the most.

Time point noted: longitudinal time-point 2. The TCR originated in an older woman with multiple sclerosis. Sequenced input: PBMCs. The chain couples TRBV5-6 to TRBJ2-1, with D maybe TRBD1 (6 bases). CDR3 in DNA: TGTGCCAGCAGCTTAGACTTGGGGGCCAAGGAAAATGAGCAGTTCTTC. Its protein is CASSLDLGAKENEQFF.